The clone carrying this T cell receptor beta chain was seen many times. Its matching antigen is unknown. This specimen comes from a study of T-cell reconstitution after alpha-beta-depleted transplantation in children. Study-level findings and limits: The authors attributed T-cell counts and diversity one year after transplant mostly to newly produced T cells.

Trimming removed 3 bases from V and 0 bases from J, with 14 bases in between. Germline CDR1 and CDR2: KGHSH and LQKENI. The CDR3 sequence is 16 residues long. A TCRbeta library incorporating unique molecular identifiers was prepared. Using its own MiXCR run on the PCR reads, TCRdb lists one record per CDR3 protein. The table shows hundreds of thousands of distinct CDR3 sequences, with around 13% occurring only once. The receptor was derived from a girl aged 2-10 years with congenital amegakaryocytic thrombocytopenia, due to receive a stem cell transplant. The V gene is TRBV18, the J gene TRBJ1-2; D possibly corresponds to TRBD1 (5 bases). This specimen consisted of PBMCs, obtained before TCRalphabeta/CD19-depleted stem cell transplant. CDR3 bases: TGTGCCAGCTCACCGTCCTCCAGGGATTCTAACTATGGCTACACCTTC. It is translated as CASSPSSRDSNYGYTF.